The source of this T cell receptor (beta chain) is a study of T cell responses to AZD1222 COVID-19 vaccine. Germline V gene data show CDR1 as SGHAT and CDR2 as FQNNGV. The CDR3 spans 11 residues. Worth noting for this clone: Its antigen remains unidentified.

Pooled in the analysis were second doses at about 4 or about 12 weeks. Sequencing used immunoSEQ multiplex PCR; TCRdb keeps in-frame clones, though not all of them. This table holds roughly 35,000 clones, 75% to 85% found once. Notes on the study in general: White British donors predominated, females outnumbered males, and clonal diversity was possibly underestimated. Vaccine-associated CD4 TCRs ranged over spike, dominating at 160-218 and 743-854. As reported, nearly half of all spike-specific TCRs target variant regions that are unmutated.

The TCR was taken from an adult who received the AZD1222 COVID-19 vaccine. The source was peripheral blood, collected 28 days after the second AZD1222 dose. V and J are TRBV11-2 and TRBJ1-1; D remains ambiguous. DNA of the CDR3: TGTGCTTGCGCTAGGAGGACTGAAGCTTTCTTT. It yields the protein CACARRTEAFF.